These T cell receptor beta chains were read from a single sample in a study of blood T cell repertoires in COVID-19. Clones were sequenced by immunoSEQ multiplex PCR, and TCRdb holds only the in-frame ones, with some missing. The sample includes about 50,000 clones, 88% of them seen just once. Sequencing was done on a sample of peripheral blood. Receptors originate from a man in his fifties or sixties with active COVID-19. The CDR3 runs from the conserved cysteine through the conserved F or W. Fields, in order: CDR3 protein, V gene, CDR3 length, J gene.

cdr3_aa: CASSPGTGNTDTQYF
v_call: TRBV18
cdr3_length: 15
j_call: TRBJ2-3

cdr3_aa: CASSLTGTSYEQYF
v_call: TRBV4-1
cdr3_length: 14
j_call: TRBJ2-7

cdr3_aa: CASSYSTSGSETQYF
v_call: TRBV6-2/TRBV6-3
cdr3_length: 15
j_call: TRBJ2-5

cdr3_aa: CASTPALGEATYEQYF
v_call: TRBV10-1
cdr3_length: 16
j_call: TRBJ2-7

cdr3_aa: CASSLRDRDNSPLHF
v_call: TRBV5-6
cdr3_length: 15
j_call: TRBJ1-6

cdr3_aa: CASSPPGTGTSPLHF
v_call: TRBV7-9
cdr3_length: 15
j_call: TRBJ1-6

cdr3_aa: CASSFGGRAHEQYF
v_call: TRBV5-1
cdr3_length: 14
j_call: TRBJ2-7

cdr3_aa: CASSQEGLAGGGTDTQYF
v_call: TRBV3-1/TRBV3-2
cdr3_length: 18
j_call: TRBJ2-3

cdr3_aa: CSVDRLAGGPSTDTQYF
v_call: TRBV29-1
cdr3_length: 17
j_call: TRBJ2-3

cdr3_aa: CASSPQGALGNTEAFF
v_call: TRBV18
cdr3_length: 16
j_call: TRBJ1-1

cdr3_aa: CASSYSGNSYEQYF
v_call: TRBV6-5
cdr3_length: 14
j_call: TRBJ2-7

cdr3_aa: CASSFRRHEQYF
v_call: TRBV12-3/TRBV12-4
cdr3_length: 12
j_call: TRBJ2-7

cdr3_aa: CASSATGGSGYTF
v_call: TRBV11-3
cdr3_length: 13
j_call: TRBJ1-2

cdr3_aa: CASSGTGPTYEQYF
v_call: TRBV6-5
cdr3_length: 14
j_call: TRBJ2-7

cdr3_aa: CAISDWTHQETQYF
v_call: TRBV10-3
cdr3_length: 14
j_call: TRBJ2-5

cdr3_aa: CASSDSTSEGLARYEQYF
v_call: TRBV6-4
cdr3_length: 18
j_call: TRBJ2-7

cdr3_aa: CASSELGGANTKNIQYF
v_call: TRBV6-1
cdr3_length: 17
j_call: TRBJ2-4